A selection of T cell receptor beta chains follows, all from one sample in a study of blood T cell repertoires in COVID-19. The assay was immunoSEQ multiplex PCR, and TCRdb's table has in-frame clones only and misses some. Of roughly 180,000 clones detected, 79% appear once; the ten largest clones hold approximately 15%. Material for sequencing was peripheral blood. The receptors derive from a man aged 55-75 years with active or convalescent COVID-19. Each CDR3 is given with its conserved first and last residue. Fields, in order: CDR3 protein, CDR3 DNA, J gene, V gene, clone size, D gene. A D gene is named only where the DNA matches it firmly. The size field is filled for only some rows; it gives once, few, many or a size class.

CASSVLESADTQYF	TGTGCCAGCAGCGTCTTAGAGTCCGCAGATACGCAGTATTTT	TRBJ2-3	TRBV9	.	.
CASRQGTGENIQYF	TGTGCCAGCAGGCAGGGGACAGGGGAAAACATTCAGTACTTC	TRBJ2-4	TRBV2	.	TRBD1
CASSQDTRGGSEKLFF	TGCGCCAGCAGCCAAGACACCAGGGGTGGGTCTGAAAAACTGTTTTTT	TRBJ1-4	TRBV4-3	.	.
CASSVGRDYEQYF	TGTGCCAGCAGCGTAGGGAGAGACTACGAGCAGTACTTC	TRBJ2-7	TRBV9	many	.
CASVNNVRQGIYQETQYF	TGTGCCAGCGTAAACAACGTCCGGCAGGGAATTTACCAAGAGACCCAGTACTTC	TRBJ2-5	TRBV7-8	.	.
CAWSVPKDYYEQYF	TGTGCCTGGAGTGTACCGAAAGACTACTACGAGCAGTACTTC	TRBJ2-7	TRBV30	few	.
CASSLQTGLYGYTF	TGTGCCAGCAGTCTCCAGACAGGGCTCTATGGCTACACCTTC	TRBJ1-2	TRBV2	.	TRBD1
CASSIGGLAVTDTQYF	TGTGCCAGTAGTATTGGAGGATTAGCGGTCACAGATACGCAGTATTTT	TRBJ2-3	TRBV19	.	.
CASSLAGSRWANVLTF	TGTGCCAGCAGTTTAGCAGGGTCCCGATGGGCCAACGTCCTGACTTTC	TRBJ2-6	TRBV28	.	.
CASSAGQGPSGNTIYF	TGTGCCAGCAGTGCCGGACAGGGACCCTCTGGAAACACCATATATTTT	TRBJ1-3	TRBV2	.	TRBD1
CASSLGTGDFGGELFF	TGTGCCAGCAGCCTCGGGACAGGGGATTTCGGCGGGGAGCTGTTTTTT	TRBJ2-2	TRBV7-9	.	TRBD1
CASSQGGLQNNSPLHF	TGTGCCAGCAGCCAGGGGGGCCTACAAAATAATTCACCCCTCCACTTT	TRBJ1-6	TRBV5-5	.	TRBD1
CASSSPTSVGTDTQYF	TGTGCCAGCAGTTCCCCGACTAGCGTGGGCACAGATACGCAGTATTTT	TRBJ2-3	TRBV28	.	TRBD2
CASRRADQETQYF	TGTGCCAGCCGCCGCGCAGACCAAGAGACCCAGTACTTC	TRBJ2-5	TRBV7-8	once	.
CASRLDRGPGNTIYF	TGTGCCAGCAGGCTCGACAGGGGGCCTGGAAACACCATATATTTT	TRBJ1-3	TRBV6-5	.	TRBD1
CASIFGRGSSYEQYF	TGTGCTTCAATCTTCGGCAGGGGGTCTTCCTACGAGCAGTACTTC	TRBJ2-7	TRBV6-5	once	TRBD1
CASSYGGLAGGNEQFF	TGTGCCAGCAGCTACGGGGGACTAGCGGGAGGCAATGAGCAGTTCTTC	TRBJ2-1	TRBV7-9	.	TRBD2
CASSQALAGGLDEQFF	TGTGCCAGCAGCCAAGCACTAGCGGGAGGCTTGGATGAGCAGTTCTTC	TRBJ2-1	TRBV14	.	TRBD2
CASSGQGASNQPQHF	TGTGCCAGCTCGGGACAGGGGGCGAGCAATCAGCCCCAGCATTTT	TRBJ1-5	TRBV18	few	TRBD1
CASSQLQGAGTGELFF	TGCGCCAGCAGCCAACTACAGGGGGCGGGCACCGGGGAGCTGTTTTTT	TRBJ2-2	TRBV4-3	once	TRBD1
CASSPGSSGSYEQYF	TGTGCCAGCAGCCCCGGTTCTAGCGGGAGCTACGAGCAGTACTTC	TRBJ2-7	TRBV3-1/TRBV3-2	few	TRBD2
CASSYSGRDTEAFF	TGTGCCAGCAGTTACTCGGGGAGGGACACTGAAGCTTTCTTT	TRBJ1-1	TRBV7-3	.	.
CASGRGDYSTDTQYF	TGCGCCAGCGGCCGTGGGGACTATAGCACAGATACGCAGTATTTT	TRBJ2-3	TRBV5-1	.	TRBD2
CASSLKGTGAPGYGYTF	TGTGCCAGCAGCTTAAAGGGGACAGGGGCCCCTGGGTATGGCTACACCTTC	TRBJ1-2	TRBV7-8	.	TRBD1
CASSKGTSGRAQYNEQFF	TGTGCCAGTAGTAAGGGGACTAGCGGGAGGGCCCAATACAATGAGCAGTTCTTC	TRBJ2-1	TRBV19	.	TRBD2
CSVEGTSEYNEQFF	TGCAGCGTAGAGGGGACTAGCGAGTACAATGAGCAGTTCTTC	TRBJ2-1	TRBV29-1	.	TRBD2
CASSLVGGRQETQYF	TGTGCCAGCAGCTTGGTTGGCGGGAGGCAAGAGACCCAGTACTTC	TRBJ2-5	TRBV5-4	.	TRBD2
CASSSGTVYGYTF	TGTGCCAGTAGTTCCGGGACTGTCTATGGCTACACCTTC	TRBJ1-2	TRBV19	.	.
CASMDSSPDYEQYF	TGTGCCAGTATGGACAGCTCCCCTGACTACGAGCAGTACTTC	TRBJ2-7	TRBV28	once	.
CASSNLNSSSSYEQYF	TGTGCCAGCAGCAATCTGAACAGCTCGAGCTCCTACGAGCAGTACTTC	TRBJ2-7	TRBV7-9	.	.
CASSVSLAGNRAADTQYF	TGTGCCAGCAGCGTATCGTTGGCGGGCAACCGCGCGGCGGATACGCAGTATTTT	TRBJ2-3	TRBV9	.	.
CASSYGRQGYNQPQHF	TGTGCCAGCAGTTACGGACGGCAGGGTTATAATCAGCCCCAGCATTTT	TRBJ1-5	TRBV6-2/TRBV6-3	.	.
CASSLFKETQYF	TGTGCCAGCAGCTTATTTAAAGAGACCCAGTACTTC	TRBJ2-5	TRBV7-2	.	.
CASCEGAGYEQYF	TGTGCCAGCTGTGAGGGGGCGGGCTACGAGCAGTACTTC	TRBJ2-7	TRBV11-1	.	TRBD1
CASSLGQGYNEQFF	TGTGCCAGCTCGCTCGGACAGGGCTACAATGAGCAGTTCTTC	TRBJ2-1	TRBV18	once	TRBD1
CASGLQGGTYNEQFF	TGCGCCAGCGGTTTACAGGGGGGTACCTACAATGAGCAGTTCTTC	TRBJ2-1	TRBV5-1	.	TRBD1
CASREGRGLNYGYTF	TGTGCCAGCAGAGAGGGGAGGGGCCTGAACTATGGCTACACCTTC	TRBJ1-2	TRBV25-1	once	.
CASSLVRQISNEQFF	TGTGCCAGCAGCTTAGTGAGACAGATATCCAATGAGCAGTTCTTC	TRBJ2-1	TRBV7-2	once	.
CASSLGLAGSYNEQFF	TGTGCCAGCAGCTTAGGACTAGCGGGCTCCTACAATGAGCAGTTCTTC	TRBJ2-1	TRBV7-6	.	TRBD2
CASSPDTGNTIYF	TGTGCCAGCTCACCGGACACTGGAAACACCATATATTTT	TRBJ1-3	TRBV18	.	.